The sequence of this T cell receptor beta chain was determined in a study of blood T cell repertoires in COVID-19. Original processing methods: Amplification of reference gene primers provided the estimated nucleated cell counts. Assay used: immunoSEQ multiplex PCR; TCRdb lists only in-frame clones, some missing. The DNA gave D and trimming, while V, J and clone size come from that table. The sample records about 150,000 clones, approximately 91% being singletons. V lost 0 bases, J lost 5 bases, and 10 bases lay in between. The V gene's germline CDR1 is SQVTM and CDR2 ANQGSEA. The CDR3 contains 13 residues. This clone is a singleton in its sample.

Sequencing input: peripheral blood. This receptor was obtained from a human donor in a cohort sampled during active COVID-19. V usage is TRBV29-1 and J usage is TRBJ2-5; D is perhaps TRBD1 (5 bases). The CDR3 bases are TGCAGCGTTGAAGATCAGGGATGGGAGACCCAGTACTTC. Encoded protein: CSVEDQGWETQYF.